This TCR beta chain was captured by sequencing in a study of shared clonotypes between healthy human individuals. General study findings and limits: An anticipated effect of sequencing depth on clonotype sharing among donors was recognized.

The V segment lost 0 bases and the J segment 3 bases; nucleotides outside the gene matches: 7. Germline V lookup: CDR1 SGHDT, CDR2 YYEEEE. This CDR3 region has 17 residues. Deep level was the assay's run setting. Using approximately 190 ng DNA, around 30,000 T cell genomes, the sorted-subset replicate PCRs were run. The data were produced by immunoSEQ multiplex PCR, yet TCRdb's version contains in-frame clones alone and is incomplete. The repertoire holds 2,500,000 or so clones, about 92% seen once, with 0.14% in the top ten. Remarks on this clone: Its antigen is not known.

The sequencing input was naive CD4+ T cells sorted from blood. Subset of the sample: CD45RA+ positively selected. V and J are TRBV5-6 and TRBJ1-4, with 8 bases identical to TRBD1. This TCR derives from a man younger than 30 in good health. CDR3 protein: CASSLVPDRGSNEKLFF. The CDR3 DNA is TGTGCCAGCAGCTTGGTGCCCGACAGGGGATCTAATGAAAAACTGTTTTTT.